This entry concerns a single TCR beta chain. It has no known antigen specificity. One base away there is no much larger clone; base qualities are not given. This record comes from a study of CD4 T cells in relation to SARS-CoV-2 and coronaviruses (dated by TCRdb to the early 2020s). Turning to the overall study: HLA restriction was mapped for shared crossreactive spike epitopes using patient-derived lymphoblastoid cell lines. Samples from a few pre-COVID donors and the naive versus memory experiments were sequenced with the Adaptive Biotechnologies TCR-sequencing kit; other data were Illumina-based. The study assessed, at the TCR clonotype level, memory CD4+ T cell crossreactivity between SARS-CoV-2 and common cold coronavirus spike proteins. A different TCR-beta assay, based on Illumina, was used to sequence expansion assays from other donors in the study. Study-level results and caveats: Small numbers of patients and of tested TCRs were a limitation of the study. Compared with monoreactive clones, crossreactive clones had significantly weaker SARS-CoV-2-driven expansion, a result consistent with antigenic imprinting. Naive versus memory sequencing indicated the assay detects memory recall responses rather than primary responses primed during culture. Since the crossreactivity analysis centred on spike protein, crossreactivity against other viral proteins was not assessed. In about 60% of donors, memory CD4+ clonotypes turned up that crossrecognized SARS-CoV-2 and at least one common cold coronavirus spike. No donor contributed both pre-pandemic and post-infection samples, which limited tracing the source of pre-existing responses.

From a lookup of the germline V gene, CDR1 and CDR2 are SNHLY and FYNNEI. The cysteine opens and the phenylalanine closes a CDR3 of 13 amino acids. The DNA shown is the 39-base CDR3, in frame from base 1. V is pared back by 7 bases and J by 3 bases, with 13 bases lying between the germline termini. DNA from uncultured naive and memory CD4+ T cells underwent immunoSEQ TCR-beta sequencing at deep resolution. As for the authors' bioinformatics: During preprocessing, nonproductive sequences were removed, as were CDR3s that did not start with C, did not end with F or W, or were shorter than 7 amino acids. Cultured and uncultured naive and memory CD4+ repertoires were searched for previously identified spike- and CEF-reactive CDR3s. CDR3 homology was measured as pairwise Levenshtein distance, computed with the stringdist R package after trimming three terminal residues from each end. Drawn from immuneACCESS, this table holds only the in-frame rearrangements with V and J called that TCRdb kept. Clones are partly lost; checked studies trace under half to an unresolved V gene and leave the rest unexplained. D and trimming come from the DNA, and the V and J calls and clone size come from that table. This sample holds some 68,000 clones; more than 85% were observed only once. Clones ranked in the top ten supply under 0.25% of the sample.

CD4+ T cells from unexposed donors were collected before the COVID-19 pandemic (2011-2018). Naive and memory CD4+ T cells were separated from cryopreserved PBMCs by first enriching for CD4 and then performing EasySep naive CD4+ T cell enrichment. The leukapheresis product for the unexposed donors was obtained through commercial purchase. PBMCs were isolated from leukapheresis product or whole blood by Ficoll-Paque PLUS gradient centrifugation. PBMCs were either used fresh in the expansion assay or cryopreserved at -140 degrees C. The QIAamp Micro DNA Kit was used to extract genomic DNA from the CD4+ T cells.

The sequenced sample consisted of naive CD4+ T cells from PBMCs. The cell subset or site label of this sample denotes: naive CD4+ T cells isolated by negative enrichment. This TCR came from a human donor in good health. Rearrangement joined TRBV2 to TRBJ2-7, and the D gene may be TRBD1, 5 bases matching. The sequenced DNA is TGTGCCAGCACTTCAGGCAGGGTCTACGAGCAGTACTTC. Its translation is CASTSGRVYEQYF.